These 11 T cell receptor beta chains originate from one sample sequenced in a study of blood T cell repertoires in COVID-19. The protocol was immunoSEQ multiplex PCR, while the TCRdb copy is restricted to in-frame clones and leaves out a portion. Among 60,000 to 65,000 clones listed, about 80% were seen once. The specimen was peripheral blood. The receptors stem from a man aged 55 to 70 with COVID-19, enrolled during active disease.

The CDR3 DNA sequence: TGCAGCGTCCGGGGGGGGGAAGAGACCCAGTACTTC. The encoded protein is CSVRGGEETQYF. V gene TRBV29-1 combines with J gene TRBJ2-5, with 8 bases that match TRBD2. The germline gives CDR1 SQVTM, CDR2 ANQGSEA. The length of the CDR3 is 12 residues. V shed 6 bases and J 3 bases; nucleotides not matched to a gene: 3.

This chain links TRBV28 with TRBJ1-2; D call uncertain. CDR1 is MDHEN, CDR2 SYDVKM, per germline. The CDR3 has 12 residues. Trimming stripped 3 bases from V and 8 bases from J, with 10 bases between. The CDR3: CASSLAPSGYTF. The CDR3, as DNA: TGTGCCAGCAGTTTGGCTCCCTCGGGCTACACCTTC.

The rearrangement links TRBV10-2 to TRBJ2-5, with TRBD2 matching 8 bases. This CDR3 is built from 14 residues. With 10 bases clipped from V and 5 bases from J, the junction kept 12 bases outside the gene matches. The germline V gene encodes CDR1 WSHSY and CDR2 SAAADI. The CDR3 is CATREAGVRETQYF. DNA of the CDR3: TGCGCCACTAGAGAAGCGGGAGTAAGGGAGACCCAGTACTTC.

The J gene is TRBJ1-1, the V gene TRBV11-2; tentatively, D is TRBD1 (5 bases). Germline V gene sequence: CDR1 SGHAT, CDR2 FQNNGV. CDR3 size: 14 residues. V dropped 4 bases and J dropped 1 base, with 10 bases sitting between them. Here the CDR3 DNA reads TGTGCCAGCAGCTCGACAGTAGCGAACACTGAAGCTTTCTTT. Translation gives CASSSTVANTEAFF. The full variable domain, in which reference TRBV11-2 and TRBJ1-1 provide the parts outside the CDR3, is EAGVAQSPRYKIIEKRQSVAFWCNPISGHATLYWYQQILGQGPKLLIQFQNNGVVDDSQLPKDRFSAERLKGVDSTLKIQPAKLEDSAVYLCASSSTVANTEAFFGQGTRLTVV.

The chain has TRBV2 and TRBJ2-7, with 10 bases matching TRBD2. CDR1 and CDR2 from the germline V gene are SNHLY and FYNNEI. V was clipped by 4 bases and J by 4 bases; unmatched bases: 4. This CDR3 has 14 amino acids. In nucleotides, the CDR3 is TGTGCCAGCAGTGCGGTGACTAGCGGGTACGAGCAGTACTTC. The encoded protein is CASSAVTSGYEQYF.

This clone was recorded once. The chain recombines TRBV2 with TRBJ1-3; D remains ambiguous. The germline gives CDR1 SNHLY, CDR2 FYNNEI. V lost 7 bases to trimming and J lost 0 bases, with 7 bases between them. CDR3 length: 13 amino acids. The CDR3 nucleotides are TGTGCCAGCAAGCTGCTCTCTGGAAACACCATATATTTT. Its protein is CASKLLSGNTIYF. The variable domain in full, with the rest retrieved from reference TRBV2 and TRBJ1-3, is EPEVTQTPSHQVTQMGQEVILRCVPISNHLYFYWYRQILGQKVEFLVSFYNNEISEKSEIFDDQFSVERPDGSNFTLKIRSTKLEDSAMYFCASKLLSGNTIYFGEGSWLTVV.

This rearrangement joins TRBV30 to TRBJ2-2; D is unresolved. Trimming took 8 bases from V and 3 from J, leaving 16 bases between them. Germline CDR1 GTSNPN, CDR2 SVGIG (reference sequence). The CDR3 spans 14 residues. The CDR3 DNA reads as TGTGCCCGCAAACCCGGTTTTGACACCGGGGAGCTGTTTTTT. Translating it yields CARKPGFDTGELFF.

V gene TRBV11-2 combines with J gene TRBJ1-4; tentative D call: TRBD1 (5 bases). Germline V gene data show CDR1 as SGHAT and CDR2 as FQNNGV. The CDR3 length is 15 residues. V dropped 1 base and J dropped 11 bases, with 17 bases sitting between them. In nucleotides, the CDR3 is TGTGCCAGCAGCTTAGGGGGGAGGGATGCGAGGAAACTGTTTTTT. Translating gives CASSLGGRDARKLFF.

The rearrangement joins TRBV19 to TRBJ2-7; a possible D gene is TRBD2 (7 bases). Germline loops: CDR1 LNHDA, CDR2 SQIVND (reference sequence). V dropped 3 bases and J dropped 4 bases, with 10 bases sitting between them. The CDR3 is 13 residues long. The CDR3 DNA reads TGTGCCAGTAGTATCGCGGGGGCGTACGAGCAGTACTTC. Its translation: CASSIAGAYEQYF.

This clone came up once. The rearrangement links TRBV30 to TRBJ2-3; 10 bases agree with TRBD2. CDR1 is GTSNPN and CDR2 is SVGIG in the germline V gene (reference sequence). Trimming cost V 0 bases and J 2 bases; bases outside gene matches: 2. CDR3 length equals 15 residues. CDR3 in amino acids: CAWSVGLADTDTQYF. In nucleotides, the CDR3 is TGTGCCTGGAGTGTAGGACTAGCGGACACAGATACGCAGTATTTT.

The V call is TRBV27, the J call TRBJ1-1; D call uncertain. Trimming pared 7 bases from V and 6 bases from J, leaving 15 bases between. The CDR3 has 13 residues. Germline CDR1 reads MNHEY; CDR2 reads SMNVEV (reference sequence). The CDR3 DNA reads TGTGCCAGCAAGCCCCAAGTCCGCCCTGAAGCTTTCTTT. Translation: CASKPQVRPEAFF.